The clone carrying this T cell receptor beta chain was seen a handful of times. Its specificity is unknown. Every isolated RNA sample was fully reverse transcribed, so sequencing captured expressed TCRB transcripts. Repertoires were generated with immunoSEQ multiplex PCR, while TCRdb's copy carries only in-frame clones and drops some. The data show about 160,000 clones, with about 9% seen just once and approximately 0.56% held by the top ten. The V gene's germline CDR1 is MNHEY and CDR2 SMNVEV (reference sequence). The CDR3 length is 13 residues. Trimming shortened V by 6 bases and J by 4 bases, and 12 bases separated the two germline ends. These data come from a study of beta chain features in type 1 diabetes. General observations from the study: TCRB CDR3s were moderately but significantly shorter in Type 1 diabetes patients in all four CD4+ subsets. Within the patient group, naive, central memory and Treg TCRB repertoires appeared more similar to each other than within healthy donors. Fewer junction insertions and more nucleotide deletions appeared in type 1 diabetes patients.

Purities in excess of 95% were seen in all sorted populations. This sequence joins TRBV27 and TRBJ1-2; the D is unclear. The TCR comes from a young woman with type 1 diabetes. Sequenced sample: central memory CD4+ T cells from blood. The CDR3 region has the DNA TGTGCCAGCAGCTATCGAGGTCTCTATGGCTACACCTTC. It codes for CASSYRGLYGYTF.